The T cell receptor (beta chain) under discussion was sequenced for a study of vaccination effects on CD4 cells after COVID-19. Antigen-specific CD4+ T cells were first expanded with viral peptide pools by the ViraFEST assay and only then sequenced. Investigators separated out CD4+ T cells once around 11 days of culture had passed. All vaccine recipients tested negative for nucleocapsid antibodies and had never contracted SARS-CoV-2 infection. About 2.2 million PBMC per well were cultured with 8.5 to 10 IU/ml IL-2 and roughly 10 ug/ml peptides. At days 3 and 7, half of the medium was exchanged for IL-2 medium. The table came from immunoSEQ multiplex PCR; TCRdb's copy has only in-frame clones and leaves some out. The sample has 30,000 to 40,000 clones; under 70% are singletons. Trimming stripped 0 bases from V and 2 bases from J, with 11 bases between. Germline CDR1 SGHRS, CDR2 YFSETQ. The CDR3 has 15 residues.

Remarks on this clone: Its antigen is as yet unknown.

This receptor was identified in a human donor who received a COVID-19 vaccine. The material was CD4+ T cells from PBMCs cultured with SARS-CoV-2 spike peptides, obtained before COVID-19 vaccination. The chain employs TRBV5-1 and TRBJ2-5; D remains unclear. CDR3 DNA: TGCGCCAGCAGCTTGGTTGGGGAATTGCAAGAGACCCAGTACTTC. It translates to CASSLVGELQETQYF.